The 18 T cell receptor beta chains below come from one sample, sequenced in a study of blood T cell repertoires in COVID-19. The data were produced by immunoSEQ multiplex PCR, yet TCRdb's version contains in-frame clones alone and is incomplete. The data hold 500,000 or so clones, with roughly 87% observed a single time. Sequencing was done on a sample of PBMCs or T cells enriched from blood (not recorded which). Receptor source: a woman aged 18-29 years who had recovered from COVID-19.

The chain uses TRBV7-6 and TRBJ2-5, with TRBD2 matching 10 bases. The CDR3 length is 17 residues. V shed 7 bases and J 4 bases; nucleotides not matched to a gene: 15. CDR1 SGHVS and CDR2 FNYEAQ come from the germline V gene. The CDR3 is CASTLTSGAEGGETQYF. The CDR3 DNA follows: TGTGCCAGCACCCTTACTAGCGGGGCCGAAGGGGGAGAGACCCAGTACTTC. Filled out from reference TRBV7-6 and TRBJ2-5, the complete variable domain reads GAGVSQSPRYKVTKRGQDVALRCDPISGHVSLYWYRQALGQGPEFLTYFNYEAQQDKSGLPNDRFSAERPEGSISTLTIQRTEQRDSAMYRCASTLTSGAEGGETQYFGPGTRLLVL.

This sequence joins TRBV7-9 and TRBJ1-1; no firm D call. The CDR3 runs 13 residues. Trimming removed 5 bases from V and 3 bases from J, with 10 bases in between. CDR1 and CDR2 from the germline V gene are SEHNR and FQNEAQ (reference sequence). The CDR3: CASSPRHHTEAFF. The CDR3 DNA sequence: TGTGCCAGCAGCCCCAGACACCACACTGAAGCTTTCTTT.

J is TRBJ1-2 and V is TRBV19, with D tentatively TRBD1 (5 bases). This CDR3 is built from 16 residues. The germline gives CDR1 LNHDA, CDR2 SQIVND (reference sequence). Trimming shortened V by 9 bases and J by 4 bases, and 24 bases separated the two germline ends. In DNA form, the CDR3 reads TGTGCCAGGGATTGGGGCGGCAGGTCAACGATCTATGGCTACACCTTC. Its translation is CARDWGGRSTIYGYTF.

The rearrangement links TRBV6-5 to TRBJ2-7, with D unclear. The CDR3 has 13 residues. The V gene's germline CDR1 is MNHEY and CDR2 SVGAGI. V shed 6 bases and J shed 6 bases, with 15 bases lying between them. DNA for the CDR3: TGTGCCAGCAGCGCAGAGAGCCTAGGCGAGCAGTACTTC. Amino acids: CASSAESLGEQYF.

As DNA, the CDR3 is TGTGCCAGCACCGAGCGGGGGGGCCCGGGGGTAACCCAGTACTTC. This codes for CASTERGGPGVTQYF. The chain links TRBV6-5 to TRBJ2-5, with TRBD2 identical over 10 bases. The CDR3 is made up of 15 amino acids. Germline V gives CDR1 MNHEY, CDR2 SVGAGI. The V gene end was trimmed by 7 bases and the J gene end by 8 bases; junction bases not matched to a gene: 13.

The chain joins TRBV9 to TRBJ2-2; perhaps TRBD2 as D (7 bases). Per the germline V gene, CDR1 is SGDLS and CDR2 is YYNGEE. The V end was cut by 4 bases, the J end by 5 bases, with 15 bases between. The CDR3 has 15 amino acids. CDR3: CASSPRGGGTGELFF. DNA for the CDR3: TGTGCCAGCAGCCCCCGAGGGGGGGGGACCGGGGAGCTGTTTTTT. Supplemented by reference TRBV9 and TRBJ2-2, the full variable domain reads DSGVTQTPKHLITATGQRVTLRCSPRSGDLSVYWYQQSLDQGLQFLIQYYNGEERAKGNILERFSAQQFPDLHSELNLSSLELGDSALYFCASSPRGGGTGELFFGEGSRLTVL.

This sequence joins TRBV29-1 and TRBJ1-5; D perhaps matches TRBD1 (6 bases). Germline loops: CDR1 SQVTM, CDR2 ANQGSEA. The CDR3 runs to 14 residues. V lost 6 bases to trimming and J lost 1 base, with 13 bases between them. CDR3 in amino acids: CSVATGYSNQPQHF. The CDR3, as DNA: TGCAGCGTCGCCACAGGGTACAGCAATCAGCCCCAGCATTTT.

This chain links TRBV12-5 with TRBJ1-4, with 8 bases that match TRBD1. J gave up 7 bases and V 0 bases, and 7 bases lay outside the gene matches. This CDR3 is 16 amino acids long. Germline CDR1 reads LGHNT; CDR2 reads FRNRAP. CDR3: CASGLVLQGAIEKLFF. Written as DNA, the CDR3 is TGTGCTAGTGGTTTGGTACTTCAGGGGGCAATTGAAAAACTGTTTTTT.

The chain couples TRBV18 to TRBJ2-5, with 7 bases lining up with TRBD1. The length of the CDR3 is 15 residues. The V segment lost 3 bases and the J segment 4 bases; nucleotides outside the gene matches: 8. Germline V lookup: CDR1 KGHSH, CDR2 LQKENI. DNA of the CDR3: TGTGCCAGCTCACCGAACCCAGGGGGTTCAGAGACCCAGTACTTC. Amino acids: CASSPNPGGSETQYF.

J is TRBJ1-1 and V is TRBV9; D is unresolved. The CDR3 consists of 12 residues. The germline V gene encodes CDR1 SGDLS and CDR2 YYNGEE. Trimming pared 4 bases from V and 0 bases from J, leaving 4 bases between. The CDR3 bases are TGTGCCAGCAGCCGGGTGAACACTGAAGCTTTCTTT. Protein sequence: CASSRVNTEAFF.

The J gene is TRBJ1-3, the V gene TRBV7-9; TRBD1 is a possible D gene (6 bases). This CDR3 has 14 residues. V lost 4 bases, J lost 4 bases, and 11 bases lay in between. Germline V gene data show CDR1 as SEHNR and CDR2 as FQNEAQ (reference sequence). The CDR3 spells CASSSDRLGNTIYF. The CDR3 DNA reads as TGTGCCAGCAGCTCAGACAGGCTCGGAAACACCATATATTTT.

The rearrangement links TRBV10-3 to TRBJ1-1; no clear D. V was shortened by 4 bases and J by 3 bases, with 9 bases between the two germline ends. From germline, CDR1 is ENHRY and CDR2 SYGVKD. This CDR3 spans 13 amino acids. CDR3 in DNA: TGTGCCATCAGTGGACTCGAGGACACTGAAGCTTTCTTT. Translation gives CAISGLEDTEAFF.

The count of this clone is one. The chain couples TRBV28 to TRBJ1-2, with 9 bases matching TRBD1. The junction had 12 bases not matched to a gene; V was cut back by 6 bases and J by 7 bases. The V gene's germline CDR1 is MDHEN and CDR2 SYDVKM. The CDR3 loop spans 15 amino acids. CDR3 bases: TGTGCCAGCAGGCACATAGGGACAGGGAGGGGTGGCTACACCTTC. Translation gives CASRHIGTGRGGYTF.

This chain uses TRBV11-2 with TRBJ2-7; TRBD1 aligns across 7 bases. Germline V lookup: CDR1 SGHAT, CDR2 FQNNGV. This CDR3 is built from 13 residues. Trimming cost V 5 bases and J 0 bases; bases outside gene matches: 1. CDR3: CASSRDSSYEQYF. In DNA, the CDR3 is TGTGCCAGCAGCCGGGACAGCTCCTACGAGCAGTACTTC.

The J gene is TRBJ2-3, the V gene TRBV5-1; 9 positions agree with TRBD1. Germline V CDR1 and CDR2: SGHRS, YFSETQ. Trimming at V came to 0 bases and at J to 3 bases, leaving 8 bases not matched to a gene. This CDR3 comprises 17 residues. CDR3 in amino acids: CASSLAWTGEGTDTQYF. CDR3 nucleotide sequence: TGCGCCAGCAGCTTGGCTTGGACAGGGGAGGGGACAGATACGCAGTATTTT.

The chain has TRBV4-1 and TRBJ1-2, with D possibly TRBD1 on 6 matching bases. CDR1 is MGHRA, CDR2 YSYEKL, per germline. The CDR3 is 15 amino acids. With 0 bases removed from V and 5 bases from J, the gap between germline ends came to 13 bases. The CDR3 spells CASSQEPTGSYGYTF. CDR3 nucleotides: TGCGCCAGCAGCCAAGAACCCACAGGGAGTTATGGCTACACCTTC.

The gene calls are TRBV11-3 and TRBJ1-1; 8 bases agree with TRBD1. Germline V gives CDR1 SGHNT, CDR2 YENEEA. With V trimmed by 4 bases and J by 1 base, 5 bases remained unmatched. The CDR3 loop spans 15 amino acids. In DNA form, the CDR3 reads TGTGCCAGCAGCTCTGGACAGGGCGAGAACACTGAAGCTTTCTTT. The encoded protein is CASSSGQGENTEAFF. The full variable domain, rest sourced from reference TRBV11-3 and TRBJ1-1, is EAGVVQSPRYKIIEKKQPVAFWCNPISGHNTLYWYLQNLGQGPELLIRYENEEAVDDSQLPKDRFSAERLKGVDSTLKIQPAELGDSAVYLCASSSGQGENTEAFFGQGTRLTVV.

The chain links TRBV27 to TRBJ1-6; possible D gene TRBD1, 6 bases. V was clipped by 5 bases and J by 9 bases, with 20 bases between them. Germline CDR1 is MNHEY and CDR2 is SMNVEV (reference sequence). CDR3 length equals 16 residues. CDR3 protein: CASSPETGSRRSPLHF. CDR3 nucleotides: TGTGCCAGCAGTCCAGAAACAGGGTCAAGACGTTCACCCCTCCACTTT.